This TCR beta chain was recorded in a study of blood T cells in healthy people across ages. In the case of this clonotype: No antigen is known for it. Compared with germline, one end of the junction differs, possibly owing to a read error.

General study points: The recorded TCR beta diversity per million T cells decreased in a roughly linear manner with age.

A J-beta primer mix and a sample-barcoded 5' primer were used in a second PCR of roughly 6 to 11 cycles. TCRdb re-derived calls from the 5' RACE reads in MiXCR, one entry per CDR3 protein. The table has about 1.8 million distinct CDR3 sequences, roughly 50% seen once. The germline gives CDR1 MNHEY, CDR2 SVGAGI. The CDR3 is made up of 14 amino acids. The TCR comes from a woman aged 40 to 55 in good health. This sequence joins TRBV6-5 and TRBJ1-5; 7 nucleotides match TRBD1. Specimen: blood. CDR3 protein: CASRQGVGNRPQHF. The CDR3 coding sequence is TGTGCCAGCAGGCAGGGGGTTGGCAATCGGCCCCAGCATTTT.